The 11 T cell receptor beta chains below were found in one sample sequenced in a study of blood T cells in healthy people across ages. A sample-barcoded 5' primer and a J-beta primer mix were used in a second PCR of roughly 7 to 11 cycles. TCRdb reprocessed the 5' RACE reads via MiXCR and lists one record per CDR3 protein. Among 800,000 to 1,300,000 distinct CDR3 sequences listed, 20% to 25% were seen once. This sample also appeared in a second study, on T cells of mothers and their children.

The source material was blood. Receptors were obtained from a girl aged 2-15 years in good health.

This CDR3 reads CSARGGTTYNEQFF. CDR3 nucleotides: TGCAGTGCTAGAGGGGGGACCACATACAATGAGCAGTTCTTC. The chain links TRBV20-1 to TRBJ2-7; D might be TRBD1 or TRBD2, each matching 5 bases. Gene TRBJ2-1 matches the end of the DNA better, so the J call may be wrong. The CDR3 sequence is 14 residues long. Per germline, CDR1 DFQATT and CDR2 SNEGSKA (reference sequence).

This clonotype turned up a few times. This chain joins TRBV7-6 and TRBJ2-5; TRBD1 aligns across 8 bases. This CDR3 is 13 amino acids long. V shed 9 bases, J shed 1 base, and the junction held 4 bases outside the gene matches. Germline assignment: CDR1 SGHVS and CDR2 FNYEAQ. The CDR3 protein is CASQGALQETQYF. CDR3 nucleotide sequence: TGTGCCAGTCAGGGGGCCCTCCAAGAGACCCAGTACTTC.

This sequence joins TRBV6-2 or TRBV6-3 and TRBJ2-1; TRBD1 agrees at 7 bases. The CDR3 sequence is 14 residues long. The germline CDR1 and CDR2 sequences are MNHEY and SVGEGT. The junction had 5 bases not matched to a gene; V was cut back by 7 bases and J by 2 bases. The CDR3 reads CASNLGQPYNEQFF. DNA of the CDR3: TGTGCCAGCAATTTGGGACAGCCCTACAATGAGCAGTTCTTC.

This chain links TRBV11-1 with TRBJ2-7; D may be TRBD1 (5 bases). CDR3 size: 14 residues. Looked up from germline, CDR1 is SGHAT and CDR2 is FQDESV (reference sequence). V lost 1 base to trimming and J lost 3 bases, with 10 bases between them. The CDR3 loop reads CASSLVQEVYEQYF. CDR3 DNA: TGTGCCAGCAGCTTAGTACAGGAAGTCTACGAGCAGTACTTC.

This chain connects TRBV7-2 to TRBJ2-6, with 10 bases lining up with TRBD2. The CDR3 has 18 amino acids. V lost 1 base and J lost 4; bases outside the gene matches: 7. From germline, CDR1 is SGHTA and CDR2 FQGNSA. As DNA, the CDR3 is TGTGCCAGCAGCTTAGGGCTAGCGGGAGTTTCCGGGGCCAACGTCCTGACTTTC. Protein sequence: CASSLGLAGVSGANVLTF.

The sample holds a few counts of this clonotype. The chain carries TRBV4-3 and TRBJ1-1; a possible D gene is TRBD1 (6 bases). V was shortened by 0 bases and J by 1 base, with 12 bases between the two germline ends. This CDR3 has 16 residues. CDR1 and CDR2 (germline): LGHNA, YSLEER. In nucleotides, the CDR3 is TGCGCCAGCAGCCAAGATCGGCAGGGGTCGAACACTGAAGCTTTCTTT. Residues: CASSQDRQGSNTEAFF.

This clonotype was seen only a few times. The chain couples TRBV7-9 to TRBJ2-3, with D possibly TRBD2 on 6 matching bases. Germline CDR1 is SEHNR and CDR2 is FQNEAQ (reference sequence). The CDR3 consists of 17 residues. Trimming pared 1 base from V and 2 bases from J, leaving 16 bases between. DNA of the CDR3: TGTGCCAGCAGCTTAGTCAACTTCCTAGCGCTCACAGATACGCAGTATTTT. This sequence encodes CASSLVNFLALTDTQYF. The full variable domain, completed using reference TRBV7-9 and TRBJ2-3, is DTGVSQNPRHKITKRGQNVTFRCDPISEHNRLYWYRQTLGQGPEFLTYFQNEAQLEKSRLLSDRFSAERPKGSFSTLEIQRTEQGDSAMYLCASSLVNFLALTDTQYFGPGTRLTVL.

The chain combines TRBV7-9 with TRBJ1-1; 9 bases are shared with TRBD1. Per germline, CDR1 SEHNR and CDR2 FQNEAQ (reference sequence). CDR3 length: 16 residues. V shed 5 bases and J 7 bases; nucleotides not matched to a gene: 14. CDR3 amino acids: CASSRGLGQGIGEAFF. The CDR3 DNA follows: TGTGCCAGCAGCCGGGGTCTGGGACAGGGAATCGGTGAAGCTTTCTTT.

The chain combines TRBV7-3 with TRBJ1-2, with TRBD1 identical over 11 bases. The V and J ends lost 3 bases and 3 bases, in that order; junction bases with no gene match: 6. The CDR3 is 16 residues long. Germline CDR1 is SGHTA and CDR2 is FQGTGA. CDR3 in DNA: TGTGCCAGCAGCTTCGGACAGGGGGCATCGGACTATGGCTACACCTTC. The encoded protein is CASSFGQGASDYGYTF. The whole variable domain, remainder taken from reference TRBV7-3 and TRBJ1-2, is GAGVSQTPSNKVTEKGKYVELRCDPISGHTALYWYRQSLGQGPEFLIYFQGTGAADDSGLPNDRFFAVRPEGSVSTLKIQRTERGDSAVYLCASSFGQGASDYGYTFGSGTRLTVV.

About this clonotype: The junction and the germline gene differ at one end; a read error may be behind it. The chain recombines TRBV29-1 with TRBJ1-2; a weak D match, TRBD1 (6 bases). Germline lookup yields CDR1 SQVTM and CDR2 ANQGSEA. The CDR3 extends over 14 amino acids. CDR3 residues: CSVEATGSNYGYTF. The CDR3 bases are TGCAGTGTTGAAGCTACAGGGTCTAACTATGGCTACACCTTC.

The V gene is TRBV10-3, the J gene TRBJ1-1; 8 nucleotides agree with TRBD1. Germline V gene lookup returns CDR1 ENHRY and CDR2 SYGVKD. V gave up 7 bases and J gave up 1 base; unmatched junction bases: 11. The CDR3 runs to 16 residues. CDR3 sequence (DNA): TGTGCCATCACCATGACAGGGGAAGGAACGAACACTGAAGCTTTCTTT. Its protein product is CAITMTGEGTNTEAFF.